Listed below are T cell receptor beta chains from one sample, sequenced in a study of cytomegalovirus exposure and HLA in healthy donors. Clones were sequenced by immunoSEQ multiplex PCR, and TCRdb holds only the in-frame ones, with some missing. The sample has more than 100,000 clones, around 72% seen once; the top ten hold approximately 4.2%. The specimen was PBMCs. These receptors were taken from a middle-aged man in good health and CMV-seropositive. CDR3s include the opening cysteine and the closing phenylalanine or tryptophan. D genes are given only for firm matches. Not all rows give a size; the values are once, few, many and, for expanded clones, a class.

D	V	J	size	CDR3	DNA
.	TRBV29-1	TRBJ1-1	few	CLASGNTEAFF	TGTCTCGCTTCCGGGAACACTGAAGCTTTCTTT
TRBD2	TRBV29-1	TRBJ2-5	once	CSVDRRAGETQYF	TGCAGCGTTGATCGGAGAGCGGGGGAGACCCAGTACTTC
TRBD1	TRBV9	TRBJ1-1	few	CASSLRDRENTEAFF	TGTGCCAGCAGCCTTCGGGACAGGGAGAACACTGAAGCTTTCTTT
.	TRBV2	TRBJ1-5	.	CASSDQGSHQPQHF	TGTGCCAGCAGCGACCAGGGGTCCCATCAGCCCCAGCATTTT
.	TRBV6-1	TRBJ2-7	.	CASSVPLYEQYF	TGTGCCAGCAGTGTCCCCCTTTACGAGCAGTACTTC
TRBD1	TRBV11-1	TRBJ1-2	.	CASSQAGGDGYTF	TGTGCCAGCAGTCAGGCAGGGGGCGATGGCTACACCTTC
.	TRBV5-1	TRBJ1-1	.	CASSLLGGGNTEAFF	TGCGCCAGCAGCCTCCTCGGGGGGGGGAACACTGAAGCTTTCTTT
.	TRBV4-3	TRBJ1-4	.	CASSQDIATNEKLFF	TGCGCCAGCAGCCAAGATATTGCAACTAATGAAAAACTGTTTTTT
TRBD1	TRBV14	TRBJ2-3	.	CASSQEAGGLAVDTQYF	TGTGCCAGCAGCCAAGAAGCAGGGGGCCTCGCCGTCGATACGCAGTATTTT
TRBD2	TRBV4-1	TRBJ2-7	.	CASSQDMGLAGSEQYF	TGCGCCAGCAGCCAAGATATGGGACTAGCGGGAAGCGAGCAGTACTTC
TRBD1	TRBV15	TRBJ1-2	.	CATSRDLTGGDGYTF	TGTGCCACCAGCAGAGATCTGACAGGGGGCGATGGCTACACCTTC
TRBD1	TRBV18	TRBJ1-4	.	CASSLNRGAEKLFF	TGTGCCAGCTCACTAAACAGGGGCGCTGAAAAACTGTTTTTT
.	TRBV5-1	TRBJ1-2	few	CASSLAGAGGYTF	TGCGCCAGCAGCTTGGCAGGGGCGGGTGGCTACACCTTC
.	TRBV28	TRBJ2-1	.	CASSFGGSANEQFF	TGTGCCAGCAGTTTTGGAGGGAGTGCCAATGAGCAGTTCTTC
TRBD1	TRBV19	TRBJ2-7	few	CASSPWTGSYEQYF	TGTGCCAGTAGTCCTTGGACAGGGTCCTACGAGCAGTACTTC
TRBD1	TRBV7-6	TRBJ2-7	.	CASSFSGQSSYEQYF	TGTGCCAGCAGCTTCTCGGGACAGTCTTCCTACGAGCAGTACTTC
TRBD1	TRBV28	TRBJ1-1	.	CASKNSGQIMNTEAFF	TGTGCCAGCAAGAATTCGGGACAGATAATGAACACTGAAGCTTTCTTT